Sequencing of this TCR beta chain was carried out in a study of control samples from healthy donors and cancer patients. Profiling relied on immunoSEQ multiplex PCR, and the TCRdb table lists in-frame clones only, not all of them. The sample comprises 120,000 or so clones, roughly 84% of which are singletons, and about 8.7% rests with the top ten. The CDR3 is made up of 13 amino acids. The V segment lost 4 bases and the J segment 10 bases; nucleotides outside the gene matches: 9. Germline V gives CDR1 SGHNT, CDR2 YENEEA. The source of this sequence is a man aged 35 to 55 in good health. J is TRBJ1-1 and V is TRBV11-3; 7 nucleotides agree with TRBD1. The sample comprised blood. CDR3 in DNA: TGTGCCAGCAGCTCCCACAGGGGCCGGGGAGCTTTCTTT. As protein: CASSSHRGRGAFF.